This TCR beta chain originates from a study of T cell changes during pregnancy in multiple sclerosis. Only in-frame clones appear in the TCRdb table, and some are missing; sequencing was by immunoSEQ multiplex PCR. The data contain fewer than 50,000 clones, approximately 90% of them seen just once; the ten biggest clones take up about 0.8%. There are 15 residues in the CDR3. Germline CDR1 MGHRA, CDR2 YSYEKL. Trimming left V 2 bases short and J 1 base short, with 6 bases between. This clone was found a few times. This specimen consisted of CD4+ T cells from peripheral blood mononuclear cells, obtained in the third trimester of pregnancy. The V gene is TRBV4-1, the J gene TRBJ2-6; tentatively, D is TRBD2 (5 bases). This receptor was obtained from a female donor with multiple sclerosis, enrolled in a pregnancy study. CDR3 sequence: CASSQPGSGANVLTF. The CDR3 coding sequence is TGCGCCAGCAGCCAACCGGGATCTGGGGCCAACGTCCTGACTTTC.